This T cell receptor (beta chain) was profiled in a study of T cells after yellow fever vaccination (dated by TCRdb to between 2018 and 2020). In the study overall: The SMART-Seq v4 Ultra Low Input RNA kit was used to prepare libraries from fractions with low cell numbers. To follow T-cell clones before and after both primary and booster YFV17D yellow fever vaccination, bulk TCR alpha and beta repertoires underwent longitudinal sequencing. Blood samples were taken at several timepoints before and after primary and secondary immunization, and bulk PBMC replicates and cell subsets were isolated. The cohort comprised two healthy male donors, one aged 18 to 29 and one aged 30 to 40 years. Paper-wide results and their limitations: Only a couple of donors were included in the study, so the extent to which the findings can be generalized is limited. The secondary T-cell response was found to be weaker but faster than the primary response, with a peak reached on day 5 rather than on day 15. After the booster, most clones that had expanded after primary vaccination were detected again (roughly 95% of CD4 and around nine tenths of CD8), suggesting broad maintenance of memory. A small share of clonotypes occurred in both CD4 and CD8 compartments, likely arising from convergent recombination. FACS-sorted repertoires could contain abundant contaminating clonotypes from the bulk population, so computational filtering was required.

Looking up the germline V gene yields CDR1 MNHEY and CDR2 SVGEGT. The cysteine opens and the phenylalanine closes a CDR3 of 16 amino acids. Of all the DNA, just the CDR3 is kept, 48 bases in frame from base 1. V has 0 bases trimmed and J has 6 bases trimmed; junction bases matching no gene number 3. In this sample, this clonotype turned up a few times. Its specific antigen is unknown. There are no base qualities to consult, and no much larger clone falls within one base. According to the study, the label for this sample's treatment or condition signals: live attenuated yellow fever vaccine strain. At every blood-draw timepoint, two biological replicates of bulk PBMCs were collected. A standard Ficoll-Paque protocol was used to isolate PBMCs from peripheral blood. RNA was extracted with TriZol from bulk PBMCs, CD4 and CD8 fractions, and dextramer-positive and dextramer-negative fractions. TCR cDNA was synthesized by 5'RACE template switching, through which a universal primer site and unique molecular identifiers were introduced. Priming for cDNA synthesis came from both the TCR alpha and TCR beta constant segments. Libraries were amplified in two PCR steps, with sample barcodes and sequencing adapters added in the second step. Libraries were sequenced on Illumina HiSeq 2500 (2x100 bp) or NovaSeq (2x150 bp). Concerning the study's data processing: MIGEC handled demultiplexing of reads and collapsing into UMI consensus sequences, while MiXCR performed V(D)J alignment. Vaccine-responding clonotypes were identified with edgeR using replicate PBMC samples, with FDR below 0.01 and a log2 fold change above 5 up to day 15 being required. Bulk clonotypes were assigned CD4 or CD8 identity according to which sequenced CD4 or CD8 repertoire held them at higher abundance. TCRdb ran its own pipeline on the public reads, namely fastp trimming at Q25 and MiXCR clone calling, and kept in-frame beta chains. All rows with the same CDR3 protein become a single entry with the most common DNA and genes. The authors' filters were not applied to this entry. The sample table records 300,000 to 450,000 distinct CDR3 sequences; 6% to 8% of these occur just once. The top ten clones comprise approximately 15% of the sample.

The receptor was isolated from a man aged 25-45 years who received the YFV17D yellow fever vaccine. This sequence uses TRBV6-2 or TRBV6-3 and TRBJ2-7, and TRBD2 aligns with 15 junction nucleotides. Material: PBMCs, obtained 5 days after the yellow fever booster vaccination. Here is the DNA: TGTGCCAGCAGTTACTCCACGGGACTAGCGGGAGGCGAGCAGTACTTC. The encoded protein is CASSYSTGLAGGEQYF.